Listed here are 6 T cell receptor beta chains from one sample, sequenced in a study of memory CD4+ T cells and cytomegalovirus serostatus. Sequencing used immunoSEQ multiplex PCR; TCRdb keeps in-frame clones, though not all of them. Counted here are tens of thousands of clones, 70% to 75% occurring once; the ten biggest clones make up roughly 2.7%. The sort gate was single viable CD3+CD4+CD8-CD45RO+ cells for memory CD4+ T cells. Material for sequencing was memory CD4+ T cells from blood. These receptors were taken from an adult in good health and CMV-seropositive.

The V and J genes are TRBV28 and TRBJ1-3; 7 bases map to TRBD1. The CDR3 sequence is 14 residues long. Trimming took 6 bases from V and 4 from J; bases not matched to a gene: 6. Germline V gene data show CDR1 as MDHEN and CDR2 as SYDVKM. The CDR3 loop reads CASRGTEKGNTIYF. The CDR3 DNA reads as TGTGCCAGCAGGGGGACAGAGAAAGGAAACACCATATATTTT.

The V and J genes are TRBV19 and TRBJ2-3; 13 positions match TRBD2. This CDR3 contains 17 residues. Trimming at V came to 5 bases and at J to 5 bases, leaving 10 bases not matched to a gene. Looked up from germline, CDR1 is LNHDA and CDR2 is SQIVND (reference sequence). The CDR3 DNA is TGTGCCAGTAGTTGTAACGGGACTAGCGGGACCGGAGATACGCAGTATTTT. Encoded protein: CASSCNGTSGTGDTQYF. Full variable domain (outside the CDR3, taken from reference TRBV19 and TRBJ2-3): DGGITQSPKYLFRKEGQNVTLSCEQNLNHDAMYWYRQDPGQGLRLIYYSQIVNDFQKGDIAEGYSVSREKKESFPLTVTSAQKNPTAFYLCASSCNGTSGTGDTQYFGPGTRLTVL.

The J gene is TRBJ1-4, the V gene TRBV2, with 7 nucleotides matching TRBD1. Germline V gene data show CDR1 as SNHLY and CDR2 as FYNNEI. The CDR3 totals 13 residues. Trimming cost V 4 bases and J 7 bases; bases outside gene matches: 3. CDR3 sequence reads: CASSGQGVEKLFF. CDR3 nucleotides: TGTGCCAGCAGTGGACAGGGCGTTGAAAAACTGTTTTTT.

V is TRBV25-1 and J is TRBJ1-2, with TRBD1 as a possible D gene (5 bases). CDR3 length equals 14 residues. CDR1 is MGHDK and CDR2 is SYGVNS in the germline V gene. Trimming shortened V by 6 bases and J by 6 bases, and 17 bases separated the two germline ends. The CDR3 bases are TGTGCCAGCAGGGACCCCGCGGAGGGGAATGGCTACACCTTC. It codes for CASRDPAEGNGYTF.

This sequence joins TRBV12-5 and TRBJ1-5; no firm D call. The CDR3 is made up of 12 amino acids. Germline lookup yields CDR1 LGHNT and CDR2 FRNRAP. V was pared by 1 base and J by 6 bases, with 4 bases between. This CDR3 reads CASGLGGQPQHF. The CDR3 DNA is TGTGCTAGTGGTTTGGGTGGTCAGCCCCAGCATTTT.

The chain recombines TRBV7-8 with TRBJ2-3, with 10 bases identical to TRBD2. CDR3 length: 16 amino acids. CDR1 and CDR2 from the germline V gene are SGHVS and FQNEAQ. V lost 5 bases to trimming and J lost 6 bases; unmatched junction nucleotides: 11. CDR3 residues: CASSPTPSGSWDTQYF. The CDR3 DNA reads TGTGCCAGCAGCCCCACTCCTAGCGGGAGTTGGGATACGCAGTATTTT.